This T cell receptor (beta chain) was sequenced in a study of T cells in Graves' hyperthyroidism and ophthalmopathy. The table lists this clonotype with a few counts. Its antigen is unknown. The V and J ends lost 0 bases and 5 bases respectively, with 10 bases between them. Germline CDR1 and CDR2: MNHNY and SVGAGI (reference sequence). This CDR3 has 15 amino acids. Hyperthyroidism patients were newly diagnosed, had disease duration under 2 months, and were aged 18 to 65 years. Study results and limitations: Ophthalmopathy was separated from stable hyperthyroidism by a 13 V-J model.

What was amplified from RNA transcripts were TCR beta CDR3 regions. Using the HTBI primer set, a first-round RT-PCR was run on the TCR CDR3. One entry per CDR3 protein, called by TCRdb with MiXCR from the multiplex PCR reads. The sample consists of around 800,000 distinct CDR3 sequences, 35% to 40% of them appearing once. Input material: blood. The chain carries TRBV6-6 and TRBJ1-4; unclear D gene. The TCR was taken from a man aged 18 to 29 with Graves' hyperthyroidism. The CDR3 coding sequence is TGTGCCAGCAGTTACTCCGGGCAGCCCAATGAAAAACTGTTTTTT. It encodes CASSYSGQPNEKLFF.